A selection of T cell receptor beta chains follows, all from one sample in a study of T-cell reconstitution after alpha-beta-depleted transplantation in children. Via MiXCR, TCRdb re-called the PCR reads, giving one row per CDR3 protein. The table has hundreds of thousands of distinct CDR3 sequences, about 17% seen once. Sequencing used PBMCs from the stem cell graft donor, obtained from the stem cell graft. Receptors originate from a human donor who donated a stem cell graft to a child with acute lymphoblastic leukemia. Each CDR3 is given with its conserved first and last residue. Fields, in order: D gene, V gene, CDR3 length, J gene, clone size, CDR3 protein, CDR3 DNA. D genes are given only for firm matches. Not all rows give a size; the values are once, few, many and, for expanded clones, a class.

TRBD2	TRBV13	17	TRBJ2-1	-	CASSLASGTSSYNEQFF	TGTGCCAGCAGCTTAGCCTCCGGGACTAGCTCCTACAATGAGCAGTTCTTC
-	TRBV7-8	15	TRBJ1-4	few	CASSLNSATNEKLFF	TGTGCCAGCAGCCTAAACAGTGCAACTAATGAAAAACTGTTTTTT
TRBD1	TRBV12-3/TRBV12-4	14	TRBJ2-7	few	CASTPQGVTYEQYF	TGTGCCAGCACCCCACAGGGGGTCACCTACGAGCAGTACTTC
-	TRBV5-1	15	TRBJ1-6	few	CASSLVQAYNSPLHF	TGCGCCAGCAGCTTGGTTCAGGCTTATAATTCACCCCTCCACTTT
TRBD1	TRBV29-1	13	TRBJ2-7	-	CSVVRDRGYEQYF	TGCAGCGTTGTCCGTGACAGGGGCTACGAGCAGTACTTC
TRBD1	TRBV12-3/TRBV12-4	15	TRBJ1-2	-	CASSLEVGTGYGYTF	TGTGCCAGCAGTTTAGAAGTCGGGACAGGATATGGCTACACCTTC
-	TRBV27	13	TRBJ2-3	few	CASRDRGTDTQYF	TGTGCCAGCAGGGACCGAGGCACAGATACGCAGTATTTT
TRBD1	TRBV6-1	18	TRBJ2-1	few	CASSEALIGQGAVNEQFF	TGTGCCAGCAGTGAAGCGCTTATAGGACAGGGGGCAGTGAATGAGCAGTTCTTC
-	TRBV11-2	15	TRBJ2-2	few	CASSPKAGYTGELFF	TGTGCCAGCAGCCCGAAGGCAGGGTACACCGGGGAGCTGTTTTTT
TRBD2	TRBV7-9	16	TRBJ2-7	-	CAGSEGLAGDSYEQYF	TGTGCCGGCAGCGAAGGACTAGCGGGAGACTCCTACGAGCAGTACTTC